This T cell receptor (beta chain) was sequenced in a study of identical twins. Deletions cut 0 bases from V and 3 bases from J, with 13 bases between. The germline gives CDR1 SGHRS, CDR2 YFSETQ. CDR3 size: 15 residues. TCRdb itself ran the 5' RACE reads through MiXCR, one entry per CDR3 protein. The sample has under 900,000 distinct CDR3 sequences, approximately 13% seen once. This clonotype turned up a few times. These data also formed part of another study, on yellow fever vaccine responses in identical twins.

The chain joins TRBV5-1 to TRBJ2-7; a weak D match, TRBD1 (6 bases). Sequencing was done on a sample of PBMCs. This sequence was found in a woman in her late teens or twenties in good health. The CDR3 region is CASSLVPLDSYEQYF. CDR3 sequence (DNA): TGCGCCAGCAGCTTGGTCCCGTTGGACAGCTACGAGCAGTACTTC.